Listed below are T cell receptor beta chains from one sample, sequenced in a study of T cells in Graves' hyperthyroidism and ophthalmopathy. TCRdb re-called the multiplex PCR reads with MiXCR, one entry per CDR3 protein. This table holds around 620,000 distinct CDR3 sequences, 15% to 20% found once. Source material: blood. The receptors derive from a woman aged 25 to 45 with Graves' hyperthyroidism. The CDR3 runs from the conserved cysteine through the conserved F or W. The D gene is left open where the match is weak. Where a row states a size, it is once, few, many or the class of an expanded clone; other rows omit it.

. 20 . TRBJ2-1 TRBV29-1 TGCAGCGTTGAGGGGGCGGCCATCGCGGCCGGGACGCGGGTCTACAATGAGCAGTTCTTC CSVEGAAIAAGTRVYNEQFF
. 12 TRBD2 TRBJ2-7 TRBV30 TGTGCCTGGAGGTATACGGGGGGCGAGCAGTACTTC CAWRYTGGEQYF
many 13 . TRBJ1-2 TRBV6-1 TGTGCCAGTTGGAAAACAGGGCTACATGGCTACACCTTC CASWKTGLHGYTF
many 16 . TRBJ2-4 TRBV28 TGTGCCAGCAGTTTATTTTGGGGGAACAGGAAAAACATTCAGTACTTC CASSLFWGNRKNIQYF
many 16 TRBD1 TRBJ1-1 TRBV18 TGTGCCAGCTCACCACGCGTAAACAGGGGGAGTACTGAAGCTTTCTTT CASSPRVNRGSTEAFF
few 14 TRBD1 TRBJ1-5 TRBV20-1 TGCAGTGTTCTCCCCAGGGGGACAGATCAGCCCCAGCATTTT CSVLPRGTDQPQHF
many 14 TRBD1 TRBJ2-7 TRBV6-1 TGTGCCAGCAGTGAATGGGACAGAGCCTACGAGCAGTACTTC CASSEWDRAYEQYF
many 15 TRBD2 TRBJ2-1 TRBV28 TGTGCCAGCAGTTTGCCGGGAGGAACCTACAATGAGCAGTTCTTC CASSLPGGTYNEQFF
many 13 . TRBJ2-7 TRBV6-5 TGTGCCAGCAGTTACTCTCTAGGAAACGAGCAGTACTTC CASSYSLGNEQYF
many 16 . TRBJ1-4 TRBV11-2 TGTGCCAGCAGCGTGGACAGATTGGCAACTAATGAAAAACTGTTTTTT CASSVDRLATNEKLFF
. 14 . TRBJ1-2 TRBV3-1 TGTGCCAGCAGCCAAAACCGAAACCTCTATGGCTACACCTTC CASSQNRNLYGYTF
many 17 . TRBJ2-2 TRBV7-3 TGTGCCAGCAGCTCTAGTCTTGGGGCTTCGAACACCGGGGAGCTGTTTTTT CASSSSLGASNTGELFF
many 13 . TRBJ2-5 TRBV20-1 TGCAGTGCCATCCCCTATTTCGCAGAGACCCAGTACTTC CSAIPYFAETQYF
many 11 . TRBJ1-2 TRBV12-3/TRBV12-4 TGTGCCAGCAGTTCCCAGGGAGGCTACACCTTC CASSSQGGYTF
many 13 . TRBJ1-1 TRBV11-2 TGTGCCAGCAGCTTAGAGATCGGGGCTGAAGCTTTCTTT CASSLEIGAEAFF
many 15 TRBD2 TRBJ2-5 TRBV7-2 TGTGCCAGCAGCTTTAGCGGGAGGGGCTCAGAGACCCAGTACTTC CASSFSGRGSETQYF
many 14 . TRBJ2-7 TRBV7-9 TGTGCCAGCAGCTCACAGGGCTTGTCCTACGAGCAGTACTTC CASSSQGLSYEQYF
many 15 TRBD2 TRBJ2-1 TRBV7-3 TGTGCCAGCAGCCGGATAGCGGGAGTGGGCAATGAGCAGTTCTTC CASSRIAGVGNEQFF
few 17 TRBD2 TRBJ2-1 TRBV6-1 TGTGCCAGCAGTGAAAGGAAACTAGCGGTTGGGGACAATGAGCAGTTCTTC CASSERKLAVGDNEQFF
many 14 . TRBJ2-7 TRBV6-5 TGTGCCAGCAGTTACTCTTCTCGGGGGCACGAGCAGTACTTC CASSYSSRGHEQYF
few 14 . TRBJ2-1 TRBV6-1 TGTGCCAGCAGCCTCCGCGCGGTCTACAATGAGCAGTTCTTC CASSLRAVYNEQFF
. 13 TRBD1 TRBJ1-5 TRBV20-1 TGCAGTGCGAGGAGACAGGGAAGTCAGCCCCAGCATTTT CSARRQGSQPQHF
few 11 . TRBJ2-7 TRBV27 TGTGCCAGCCAAACCGCTTACGAGCAGTACTTC CASQTAYEQYF
many 11 . TRBJ1-2 TRBV20-1 TGCAGTGCCTTGGACGCGTATGGCTACACCTTC CSALDAYGYTF
many 14 TRBD1 TRBJ2-7 TRBV29-1 TGCAGCGTTGGCTGGCACAGGGGGAGGAACGAGCAGTACTTC CSVGWHRGRNEQYF
few 14 TRBD1 TRBJ2-7 TRBV24-1 TGTGCCACCAGTTCCACAGGGGACTCCTACGAGCAGTACTTC CATSSTGDSYEQYF
. 14 . TRBJ2-1 TRBV7-3 TGTGCCAGCAGCTTGCTCACCCGGTTGAGTGAGCAGTTCTTC CASSLLTRLSEQFF
many 16 TRBD2 TRBJ2-3 TRBV5-8 TGTGCCAGCAGCTTGGCCGGGACTAGCGGGACAGATACGCAGTATTTT CASSLAGTSGTDTQYF
few 14 TRBD1 TRBJ1-2 TRBV30 TGTGCCTGGAGTCTAGTACAGGGGGCGGATGGCTACACCTTC CAWSLVQGADGYTF
. 16 . TRBJ2-2 TRBV5-1 TGCGCCAGCACCATTTTCGGGACACCTAACACCGGGGAGCTGTTTTTT CASTIFGTPNTGELFF